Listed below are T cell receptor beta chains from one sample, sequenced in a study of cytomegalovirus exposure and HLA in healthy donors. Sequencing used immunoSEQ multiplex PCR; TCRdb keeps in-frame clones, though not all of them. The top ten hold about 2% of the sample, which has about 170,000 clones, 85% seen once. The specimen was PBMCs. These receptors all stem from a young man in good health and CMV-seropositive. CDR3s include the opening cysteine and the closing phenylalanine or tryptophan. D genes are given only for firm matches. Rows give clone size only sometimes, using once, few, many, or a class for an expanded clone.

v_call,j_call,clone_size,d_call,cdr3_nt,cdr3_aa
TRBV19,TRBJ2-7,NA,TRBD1,TGTGCCAGTAGTAAAGGACAGGGGGCTTACTACGAGCAGTACTTC,CASSKGQGAYYEQYF
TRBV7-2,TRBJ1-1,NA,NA,TGTGCCAGCAGCTTAGTTGGGCGGGGGGCCTTGAACACTGAAGCTTTCTTT,CASSLVGRGALNTEAFF
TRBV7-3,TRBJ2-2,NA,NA,TGTGCCAGCAGCTTAATAGGGGGGGCAGCGGAGCTGTTTTTT,CASSLIGGAAELFF
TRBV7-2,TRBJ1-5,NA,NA,TGTGCCAGCAGCCAGTCCAGTGGCAATCAGCCCCAGCATTTT,CASSQSSGNQPQHF
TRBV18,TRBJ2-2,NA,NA,TGTGCCAGCTCACCAAGCACAGGGTCCGGGGAGCTGTTTTTT,CASSPSTGSGELFF
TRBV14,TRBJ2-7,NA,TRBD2,TGTGCCAGCAGCCAAGATGGGACTAGCACACCCTACGAGCAGTACTTC,CASSQDGTSTPYEQYF
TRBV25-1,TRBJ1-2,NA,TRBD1,TGTGCCAGCTTCGGACAGGGGGGATCCTATGGCTACACCTTC,CASFGQGGSYGYTF
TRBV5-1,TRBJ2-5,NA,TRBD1,TGCGCCAGCAGCTTGGTAGGGACAGGGACCGAGACCCAGTACTTC,CASSLVGTGTETQYF
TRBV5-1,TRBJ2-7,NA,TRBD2,TGCGCCAGCAGCTTGGTACTAGCGGGGGGCTACGAGCAGTACTTC,CASSLVLAGGYEQYF
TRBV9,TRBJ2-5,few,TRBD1,TGTGCCAGCAGCGGACAGGGTGGGATAGAGACCCAGTACTTC,CASSGQGGIETQYF
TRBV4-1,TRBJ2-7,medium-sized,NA,TGCGCCAGCAGCATCTCCCGGACTGGGCCCTACGAGCAGTACTTC,CASSISRTGPYEQYF
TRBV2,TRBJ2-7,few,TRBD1,TGTGCCAGCAGTGAACCAGGGGGCCCCTACGAGCAGTACTTC,CASSEPGGPYEQYF
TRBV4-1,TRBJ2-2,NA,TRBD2,TGCGCCAGCAGCCAAGGACTAGCCTCGAACACCGGGGAGCTGTTTTTT,CASSQGLASNTGELFF
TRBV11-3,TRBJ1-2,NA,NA,TGTGCCAGCAGCTTGGATGGTCGGGCTAACTATGGCTACACCTTC,CASSLDGRANYGYTF
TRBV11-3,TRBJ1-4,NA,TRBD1,TGTGCCAGCAGCCCCCGGACAGGGGATTATGAAAAACTGTTTTTT,CASSPRTGDYEKLFF
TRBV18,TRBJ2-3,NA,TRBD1,TGTGCCAGCTCACCGAACAGGGGGAGCACAGATACGCAGTATTTT,CASSPNRGSTDTQYF
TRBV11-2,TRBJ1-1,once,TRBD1,TGTGCCAGCAGCTTAGGGACAGGTGGGTTCGGTACTACTGAAGCTTTCTTT,CASSLGTGGFGTTEAFF
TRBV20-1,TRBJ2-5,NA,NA,TGCAGTGCTAGAGACGGGACCCAGTACTTC,CSARDGTQYF
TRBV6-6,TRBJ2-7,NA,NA,TGTGCCAGCAGTTACAAACGGGAGATGGACGAGCAGTACTTC,CASSYKREMDEQYF
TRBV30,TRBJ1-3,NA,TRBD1,TGTGCCTGGAGTGGGGCCGGGACAGGGAGCTCTGGAAACACCATATATTTT,CAWSGAGTGSSGNTIYF
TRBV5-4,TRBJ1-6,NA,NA,TGTGCCAGCAGCTACGGGGGATCTACTCTTAATTCACCCCTCCACTTT,CASSYGGSTLNSPLHF
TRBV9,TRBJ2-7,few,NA,TGTGCCAGTGGGCCTAGCGATCTTCCCTACGAGCAGTACTTC,CASGPSDLPYEQYF
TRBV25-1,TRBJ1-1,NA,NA,TGTGCCAGCAGTGACCCCTTCCAGTGGGCGGCTTTCTTT,CASSDPFQWAAFF
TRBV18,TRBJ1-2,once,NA,TGTGCCAGCTCACCATTTGGTGCTCAGGGTAAAAGTGGCTACACCTTC,CASSPFGAQGKSGYTF
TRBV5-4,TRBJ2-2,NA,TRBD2,TGTGCCAGCAGCTTGGCCGGGGGGGCTAACACCGGGGAGCTGTTTTTT,CASSLAGGANTGELFF
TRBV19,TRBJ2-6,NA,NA,TGTGCCAGTCGGGAGAGAGACTCTGGGGCCAACGGCCTGACTTTC,CASRERDSGANGLTF
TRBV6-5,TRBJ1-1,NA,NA,TGTGCCAGCAGTTACGATGCTAGCCTCATGAACACTGAAGCTTTCTTT,CASSYDASLMNTEAFF